One and the same sample provided the 21 T cell receptor beta chains below, sequenced in a study of OX40 agonist ivuxolimab in advanced cancers. Generated by immunoSEQ multiplex PCR, the TCRdb table keeps only in-frame clones and is missing some. The table records about 35,000 clones, 80% to 95% of them present only once. Sample: CD4+ or CD8+ T cells sorted from blood, taken in a trial of the OX40 agonist ivuxolimab. These receptors originate from an adult with an advanced solid tumor such as melanoma, head and neck, liver or kidney cancer.

The rearrangement links TRBV7-8 to TRBJ1-5; 8 nucleotides align to TRBD1. This CDR3 comprises 13 residues. The germline V gene encodes CDR1 SGHVS and CDR2 FQNEAQ. V gave up 1 base and J gave up 7 bases; unmatched junction bases: 0. This CDR3 is CASSLDRGQPQHF. In DNA, the CDR3 is TGTGCCAGCAGCTTAGACAGGGGGCAGCCCCAGCATTTT.

This clone turned up a few times. The chain combines TRBV6-6 with TRBJ2-7; D unclear. Between the trimmed V and J ends, which lost 4 bases and 4 bases, there was a span of 11 bases. Per the germline V gene, CDR1 is MNHNY and CDR2 is SVGAGI (reference sequence). The CDR3 has 13 amino acids. Here the CDR3 reads CASSSRAEYEQYF. The CDR3 nucleotides read TGTGCCAGCAGTTCAAGGGCGGAGTACGAGCAGTACTTC.

V is TRBV19 and J is TRBJ2-6, with D maybe TRBD1 (7 bases). In germline, CDR1 is LNHDA, CDR2 SQIVND (reference sequence). This CDR3 is 17 amino acids long. Deletions cut 5 bases from V and 1 base from J, with 15 bases between. CDR3 amino acids: CASSLGGGGSGANVLTF. Written as DNA, the CDR3 is TGTGCCAGTAGTCTTGGAGGGGGCGGATCTGGGGCCAACGTCCTGACTTTC.

The chain joins TRBV20-1 to TRBJ1-1, with TRBD1 matching 8 bases. The J segment lost 11 bases and the V segment lost 6 bases, leaving 8 bases of the junction unmatched. This CDR3 contains 11 residues. Germline CDR1 and CDR2: DFQATT and SNEGSKA (reference sequence). The CDR3 reads CSAYSGGEAFF. CDR3 in DNA: TGCAGTGCCTATTCAGGGGGCGAGGCTTTCTTT.

V is TRBV13 and J is TRBJ1-2; D call uncertain. V gave up 7 bases and J gave up 8 bases, with 14 bases separating them. There are 12 residues in the CDR3. The V gene's germline CDR1 is PRHDT and CDR2 FYEKMQ (reference sequence). As DNA, the CDR3 is TGTGCCAGCATCAAGGAGGTTCGGGGCTACACCTTC. This gives the protein CASIKEVRGYTF.

This chain connects TRBV6-5 to TRBJ2-1; 7 nucleotides agree with TRBD1. The germline V gene encodes CDR1 MNHEY and CDR2 SVGAGI. V was pared by 5 bases and J by 16 bases, with 14 bases of the junction left unmatched. This CDR3 spans 13 amino acids. The CDR3 here is CASSLLRDSEGFF. The CDR3 DNA follows: TGTGCCAGCAGTCTTCTCCGGGACAGCGAAGGTTTCTTC.

The chain uses TRBV18 and TRBJ2-3, with a weak D call TRBD2 (6 bases). The germline V gene has CDR1 KGHSH and CDR2 LQKENI. V lost 4 bases and J lost 5, with 19 bases in between. The CDR3 runs to 16 residues. The CDR3 nucleotides read TGTGCCAGCTCACGAGACGCTACGGGAGCTGTAGATACGCAGTATTTT. This sequence encodes CASSRDATGAVDTQYF.

The chain couples TRBV7-6 to TRBJ2-3, with TRBD2 matching 10 bases. The CDR3 covers 16 residues. V shed 5 bases, J shed 4 bases, and the junction held 9 bases outside the gene matches. CDR1 SGHVS and CDR2 FNYEAQ come from the germline V gene. This CDR3 reads CASSTRTSGEADTQYF. CDR3 DNA: TGTGCCAGCAGCACCCGGACTAGCGGAGAGGCAGATACGCAGTATTTT.

Only one count was recorded for this clone. This rearrangement joins TRBV5-1 to TRBJ2-1; D gene uncertain. V was trimmed by 0 bases and J by 5 bases, leaving 12 bases between them. This CDR3 region has 15 residues. Germline CDR1 is SGHRS and CDR2 is YFSETQ. For the CDR3, the DNA is TGCGCCAGCAGCTTGGATGCAAGGGCCGACAATGAGCAGTTCTTC. Translating gives CASSLDARADNEQFF.

The chain uses TRBV4-1 and TRBJ1-4; TRBD1 is a possible D gene (5 bases). The CDR3 covers 15 residues. Trimming shortened V by 1 base and J by 8 bases, and 14 bases separated the two germline ends. Germline values: CDR1 MGHRA, CDR2 YSYEKL. The CDR3 here is CASSQGQEGPEKLFF. DNA for the CDR3: TGCGCCAGCAGCCAAGGTCAGGAGGGACCCGAAAAACTGTTTTTT.

V usage is TRBV30 and J usage is TRBJ1-6; no definite D call. Germline CDR1 reads GTSNPN; CDR2 reads SVGIG (reference sequence). The CDR3 length is 16 residues. Between the trimmed V and J ends, which lost 0 bases and 6 bases, there was a span of 15 bases. The CDR3 spells CAWSVPRELPNSPLHF. Written as DNA, the CDR3 is TGTGCCTGGAGTGTACCACGGGAATTACCTAATTCACCCCTCCACTTT. Together with reference TRBV30 and TRBJ1-6, the CDR3 gives the full variable domain: SQTIHQWPATLVQPVGSPLSLECTVEGTSNPNLYWYRQAAGRGLQLLFYSVGIGQISSEVPQNLSASRPQDRQFILSSKKLLLSDSGFYLCAWSVPRELPNSPLHFGNGTRLTVT.

This chain uses TRBV5-1 with TRBJ2-5, with D perhaps matching TRBD1 or TRBD2 (5 bases each). Between the trimmed V and J ends, which lost 4 bases and 7 bases, there was a span of 14 bases. Germline loops: CDR1 SGHRS, CDR2 YFSETQ. The CDR3 totals 13 residues. The CDR3 protein is CASSTGPVGTQYF. The CDR3 DNA is TGCGCCAGCAGCACGGGACCCGTGGGGACCCAGTACTTC.

This chain uses TRBV5-6 with TRBJ1-1, with D uncertain. Trimming took off 6 bases at V and 3 bases at J, with 9 bases between the two ends. Germline V gene sequence: CDR1 SGHDT, CDR2 YYEEEE. The CDR3 loop spans 12 amino acids. CDR3 protein: CASKRFDTEAFF. Here the CDR3 DNA reads TGTGCCAGCAAGCGGTTTGACACTGAAGCTTTCTTT.

The V and J genes are TRBV5-1 and TRBJ2-7; weak D call: TRBD1 (5 bases). CDR3 length: 11 residues. CDR1 and CDR2 (germline): SGHRS, YFSETQ. V lost 5 bases to trimming and J lost 7 bases, with 10 bases between them. DNA for the CDR3: TGCGCCAGCAGTACAGGACAAGAGCAGTACTTC. As protein: CASSTGQEQYF.

The rearrangement links TRBV27 to TRBJ1-1; D gene ambiguous. Deletions cut 7 bases from V and 1 base from J, with 10 bases between. The germline CDR1 and CDR2 sequences are MNHEY and SMNVEV (reference sequence). The CDR3 totals 13 residues. CDR3 nucleotides: TGTGCCAGCATGCGGCGGCCGAACACTGAAGCTTTCTTT. Amino acid sequence: CASMRRPNTEAFF.

The chain links TRBV7-9 to TRBJ1-2, with 8 bases fitting TRBD1. The CDR3 has 15 residues. CDR1 is SEHNR, CDR2 FQNEAQ, per germline (reference sequence). The V gene end was trimmed by 1 base and the J gene end by 4 bases; junction bases not matched to a gene: 5. The CDR3 spells CASSLEQGGLYGYTF. CDR3 bases: TGTGCCAGCAGCTTAGAACAGGGGGGACTCTATGGCTACACCTTC.

V gene TRBV7-2 combines with J gene TRBJ1-2; 8 positions match TRBD1. The germline V gene encodes CDR1 SGHTA and CDR2 FQGNSA. The CDR3 sequence is 14 residues long. With 4 bases clipped from V and 5 bases from J, the junction kept 6 bases outside the gene matches. CDR3 in DNA: TGTGCCAGCAGCTCTCCAGGGGGCGAATATGGCTACACCTTC. This gives the protein CASSSPGGEYGYTF. The full variable domain, its missing parts supplied by reference TRBV7-2 and TRBJ1-2, is GAGVSQSPSNKVTEKGKDVELRCDPISGHTALYWYRQSLGQGLEFLIYFQGNSAPDKSGLPSDRFSAERTGGSVSTLTIQRTQQEDSAVYLCASSSPGGEYGYTFGSGTRLTVV.

V gene TRBV28 combines with J gene TRBJ2-5; perhaps TRBD1 as D (6 bases). CDR1 and CDR2 from the germline V gene are MDHEN and SYDVKM. Trimming took 4 bases from V and 11 from J, leaving 17 bases between them. This CDR3 contains 13 residues. DNA of the CDR3: TGTGCCAGCAGTTCACAGGGATTCAGGGAGCAGTACTTC. Protein product: CASSSQGFREQYF.

The chain is built from TRBV6-1 and TRBJ1-4, with TRBD1 as a possible D gene (6 bases). Germline V gene data show CDR1 as MNHNS and CDR2 as SASEGT. V was pared by 6 bases and J by 0 bases, with 11 bases between. The CDR3 is 15 amino acids. CDR3 sequence (DNA): TGTGCCAGCAGGACAGGAAATCCAACTAATGAAAAACTGTTTTTT. Protein product: CASRTGNPTNEKLFF.

The chain carries TRBV6-6 and TRBJ1-1; D not certain. Germline CDR1 and CDR2: MNHNY and SVGAGI (reference sequence). This CDR3 has 13 residues. V lost 0 bases to trimming and J lost 8 bases, with 10 bases between them. The CDR3 bases are TGTGCCAGCAGTTACTCGAGCCGAGAGGAAGCTTTCTTT. Translation gives CASSYSSREEAFF.

This rearrangement joins TRBV19 to TRBJ1-5; 9 nucleotides match TRBD1. CDR1 and CDR2 (germline): LNHDA, SQIVND (reference sequence). J gave up 3 bases and V 6 bases, and 12 bases lay outside the gene matches. The CDR3 covers 17 residues. In DNA form, the CDR3 reads TGTGCCAGTAGGGGCACAGGGGGCGTAGGCCTCAATCAGCCCCAGCATTTT. It codes for CASRGTGGVGLNQPQHF.